This T cell receptor beta chain originates from a study of Ad26.COV2.S vaccination and SARS-CoV-2 variants. Here immunoSEQ multiplex PCR was the method, and the copy in TCRdb shows in-frame clones only, minus some. The sample records 300,000 to 400,000 clones, 86% being singletons. A word on this clone: At one end the junction does not follow the germline gene, possibly because of a read error.

In germline, CDR1 is SSHAT, CDR2 FNYEAQ (reference sequence). There are 17 residues in the CDR3. The sample's treatment: some 20 received Ad26.COV2.S at low or high dose, single or two shots; about 5 received placebo; per-sample allocation not given. Vaccine and placebo recipients were sampled on day 63 after the first injection. Vaccination used an Ad26 vector expressing Wuhan-strain SARS-CoV-2 spike. This material consisted of peripheral blood, taken in a trial of Ad26.COV2.S vaccine versus placebo. The chain links TRBV7-7 to TRBJ2-2; 8 bases map to TRBD1. The source is a person between 18 and 65 years old who received the Ad26.COV2.S COVID-19 vaccine or a placebo. The CDR3 spells CASSLAYRGWNTGELFF. CDR3 sequence (DNA): TGTGCTAGCAGCTTAGCCTACAGGGGGTGGAACACCGGGGAGCTGTTTTTT. Looking up the rest from reference TRBV7-7 and TRBJ2-2 gives the full variable domain: GAGVSQSPRYKVTKRGQDVTLRCDPISSHATLYWYQQALGQGPEFLTYFNYEAQPDKSGLPSDRFSAERPEGSISTLTIQRTEQRDSAMYRCASSLAYRGWNTGELFFGEGSRLTVL.